This note documents a single T cell receptor (beta chain) sequence. What it binds is not known. The data derive from a study of somatic mutations in cytotoxic T cells in rheumatoid arthritis. Study-wide context: The researchers flow-sorted some T-cell populations stained with V beta antibodies and got nearly 100% purity, and these included V beta1+ cells sequenced for TCRB.

Germline V gene data show CDR1 as MNHEY and CDR2 as SMNVEV (reference sequence). Trimming cost V 9 bases and J 8 bases; bases outside gene matches: 20. The CDR3 is 17 residues long. The assay was immunoSEQ multiplex PCR, and TCRdb's table has in-frame clones only and misses some. Of about 20,000 clones in the sample, 86% were seen once. Study-wide findings and caveats: The top CD8+ clone topped 20% of CD8+ cells in about an eighth of the 65 patients.

The TCR originated in a woman in her 50s in good health. Sequencing input: CD8+ T cells sorted from blood. The rearrangement links TRBV27 to TRBJ2-1; 9 nucleotides align to TRBD2. The CDR3 DNA follows: TGTGCCAGTACGAAGGCCTTGGGACTAGCACCCGTCGATGAGCAGTTCTTC. It translates to CASTKALGLAPVDEQFF.